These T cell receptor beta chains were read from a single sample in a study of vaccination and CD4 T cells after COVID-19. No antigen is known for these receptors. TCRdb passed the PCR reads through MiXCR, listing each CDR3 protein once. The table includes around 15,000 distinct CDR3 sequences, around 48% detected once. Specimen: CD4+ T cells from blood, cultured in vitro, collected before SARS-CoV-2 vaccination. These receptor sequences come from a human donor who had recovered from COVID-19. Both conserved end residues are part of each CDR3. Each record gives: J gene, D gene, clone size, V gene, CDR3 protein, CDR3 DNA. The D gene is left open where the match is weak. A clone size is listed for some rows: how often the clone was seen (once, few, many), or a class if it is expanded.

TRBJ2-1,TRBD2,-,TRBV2,CASRPGGAYNEQFF,TGTGCCAGCAGACCGGGAGGAGCCTACAATGAGCAGTTCTTC
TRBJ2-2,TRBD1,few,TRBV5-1,CASAKGVGTGNTGELFF,TGCGCCAGCGCTAAAGGGGTGGGGACAGGCAACACCGGGGAGCTGTTTTTT
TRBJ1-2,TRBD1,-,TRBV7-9,CASSPRTGRDGYTF,TGTGCCAGCAGCCCTCGGACAGGGAGGGATGGCTACACCTTC
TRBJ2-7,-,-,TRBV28,CASSFAGHSYEQYF,TGTGCCAGCAGTTTCGCGGGACACTCCTACGAGCAGTACTTC
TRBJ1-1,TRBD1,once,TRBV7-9,CASSLAGTGWDAFF,TGTGCCAGCAGCTTAGCCGGGACAGGGTGGGATGCTTTCTTT
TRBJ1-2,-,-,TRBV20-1,CSATDRRANYGYTF,TGCAGTGCCACTGACAGGCGAGCTAACTATGGCTACACCTTC
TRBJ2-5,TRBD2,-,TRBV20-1,CSARFPSGRVETQYF,TGCAGTGCTAGGTTCCCCAGCGGGAGGGTGGAGACCCAGTACTTC
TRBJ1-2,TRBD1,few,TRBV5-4,CASSLARTGDNYGYTF,TGTGCCAGCAGCTTGGCCAGGACAGGGGATAACTATGGCTACACCTTC
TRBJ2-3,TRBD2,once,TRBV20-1,CSARASGTDTQYF,TGCAGTGCTAGAGCTAGCGGGACAGATACGCAGTATTTT
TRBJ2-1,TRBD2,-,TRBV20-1,CSARDVTSAYNEQFF,TGCAGTGCTAGAGATGTGACTAGCGCCTACAATGAGCAGTTCTTC
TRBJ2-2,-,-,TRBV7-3,CASSSNPGRGTGELFF,TGTGCCAGCAGCTCCAACCCCGGACGTGGCACCGGGGAGCTGTTTTTT
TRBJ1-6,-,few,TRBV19,CASSRQDAGNSPLHF,TGTGCCAGTAGTAGACAGGATGCGGGGAATTCACCCCTCCACTTT
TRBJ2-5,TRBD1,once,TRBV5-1,CASTIDGQGPQETQYF,TGCGCCAGCACCATCGACGGACAGGGCCCCCAAGAGACCCAGTACTTC
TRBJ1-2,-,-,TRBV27,CASTAGGGPVRGYTF,TGTGCCAGCACCGCTGGTGGAGGTCCGGTAAGAGGCTACACCTTC
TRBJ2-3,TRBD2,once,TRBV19,CASSMAGVADTQYF,TGTGCCAGTAGTATGGCGGGAGTAGCAGATACGCAGTATTTT